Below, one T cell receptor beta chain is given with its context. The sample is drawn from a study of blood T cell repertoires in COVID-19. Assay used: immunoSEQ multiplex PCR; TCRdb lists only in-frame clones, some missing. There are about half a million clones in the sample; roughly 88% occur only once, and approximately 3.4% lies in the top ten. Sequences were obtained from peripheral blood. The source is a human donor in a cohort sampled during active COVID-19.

Here the CDR3 reads CASSEQGEVRTGELFF. CDR3 nucleotide sequence: TGCGCCAGCAGCGAACAGGGGGAAGTCAGGACCGGGGAGCTGTTTTTT. The chain recombines TRBV5-1 with TRBJ2-2; 8 nucleotides line up with TRBD1. The CDR3 has 16 amino acids. The germline CDR1 and CDR2 sequences are SGHRS and YFSETQ. Trimming cost V 4 bases and J 5 bases; bases outside gene matches: 10.